This T cell receptor (beta chain) stems from a study of CD8+CD57+ T cells in acquired aplastic anemia. The germline V gene has CDR1 SGDLS and CDR2 YYNGEE. CDR3 length: 14 residues. Trimming cost V 3 bases and J 2 bases, with 10 bases left between them. The study profiled TCR beta VDJ and CDR3 using genomic DNA as template. TCRdb processed the reads anew with MiXCR; each CDR3 protein has one entry. This sample has 200,000 to 300,000 distinct CDR3 sequences; around 82% occur once, and the top ten carry roughly 42%. It was patients with CD8+CD57+ cell expansion by flow cytometry who were chosen for sequencing. This clonotype was observed at least ten times.

The sample consisted of sorted CD4+, CD8+, or CD8+CD57+ T cells (not recorded which) from PBMCs. The gene calls are TRBV9 and TRBJ2-3; tentative D call: TRBD2 (5 bases). This clonotype was obtained from a human donor with aplastic anemia. CDR3 DNA sequence: TGTGCCAGCAGCGAGACTACCTTCACAGATACGCAGTATTTT. Translation gives CASSETTFTDTQYF.